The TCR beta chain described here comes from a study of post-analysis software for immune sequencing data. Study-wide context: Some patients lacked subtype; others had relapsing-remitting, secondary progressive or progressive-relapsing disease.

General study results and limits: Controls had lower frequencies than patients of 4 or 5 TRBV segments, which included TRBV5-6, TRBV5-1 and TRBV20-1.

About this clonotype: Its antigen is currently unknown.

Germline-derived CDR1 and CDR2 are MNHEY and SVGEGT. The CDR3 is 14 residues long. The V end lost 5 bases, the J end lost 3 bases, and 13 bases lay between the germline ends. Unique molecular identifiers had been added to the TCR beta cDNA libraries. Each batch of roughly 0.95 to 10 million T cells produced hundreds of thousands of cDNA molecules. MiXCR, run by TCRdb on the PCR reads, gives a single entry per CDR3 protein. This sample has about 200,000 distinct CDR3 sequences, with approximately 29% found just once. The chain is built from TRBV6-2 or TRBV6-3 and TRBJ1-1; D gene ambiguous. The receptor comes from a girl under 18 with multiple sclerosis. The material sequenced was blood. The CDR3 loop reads CASSHLGGDTEAFF. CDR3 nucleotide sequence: TGTGCCAGCAGTCACTTAGGAGGAGACACTGAAGCTTTCTTT.